Described below is a single T cell receptor beta chain sequence and its context. This entry comes from a study of blood T cell repertoires in COVID-19. The wider study: Samples representing acute and convalescent COVID-19 were sourced from the United States, Italy and Spain.

Authors' analysis steps: Reference gene primer amplification gave estimated nucleated cell counts. Profiling relied on immunoSEQ multiplex PCR, and the TCRdb table lists in-frame clones only, not all of them. The DNA gave D and trimming, while V, J and clone size come from that table. The repertoire holds roughly 260,000 clones, with approximately 86% as singletons. The CDR3 is made up of 14 amino acids. Germline V gene lookup returns CDR1 LNHDA and CDR2 SQIVND (reference sequence). V shed 5 bases and J shed 9 bases, with 17 bases lying between them. Input material: peripheral blood. This chain uses TRBV19 with TRBJ1-3; no reliable D call. The sequence was collected from a man in his forties who had recovered from COVID-19. CDR3 sequence reads: CASSPGTSAATIYF. The CDR3 DNA reads as TGTGCCAGTAGTCCGGGTACTTCGGCGGCCACCATATATTTT. The full variable domain, rest sourced from reference TRBV19 and TRBJ1-3, is DGGITQSPKYLFRKEGQNVTLSCEQNLNHDAMYWYRQDPGQGLRLIYYSQIVNDFQKGDIAEGYSVSREKKESFPLTVTSAQKNPTAFYLCASSPGTSAATIYFGEGSWLTVV.